The present entry profiles one T cell receptor beta chain with its context. Its antigen is undetermined. The record originates from a study of T cell responses to AZD1222 COVID-19 vaccine. General study findings and limits: Spike-specific TCR depth and breadth grew after two AZD1222 doses. Repertoire sampling occurred only after the peak T cell response.

Profiled with immunoSEQ multiplex PCR; TCRdb holds only in-frame clones, not every one. The sample yields about 180,000 clones, more than 75% seen once. CDR3 length equals 14 residues. CDR1 and CDR2 from the germline V gene are SQVTM and ANQGSEA. The ends lost 7 bases at V and 2 bases at J; junction bases unmatched: 9. Analyses pooled second doses at about 4 or about 12 weeks. The receptor was isolated from an adult who received the AZD1222 COVID-19 vaccine. The chain has TRBV29-1 and TRBJ2-7; 9 bases map to TRBD1. This sample comprised peripheral blood, obtained 28 days after the second AZD1222 dose. The CDR3 nucleotides are TGCAGCGAGATAACAGGGGGCGGACCCTACGAGCAGTACTTC. Its translation: CSEITGGGPYEQYF.